This is a list of T cell receptor beta chains from one sample in a study of shared T cell receptors in the human thymus. TCRdb's copy holds only in-frame clones and misses some; the assay was immunoSEQ multiplex PCR. This sample has 700,000 or so clones; roughly 88% occur once, and the top ten carry around 0.0099%. The data also belong to a second study, concerning human thymus T cells.

The material sequenced was thymocytes. The receptors stem from a girl less than two years old with a congenital heart defect. Each CDR3 is given with its conserved first and last residue. D genes are given only for firm matches. The size field is filled for only some rows; it gives once, few, many or a size class.

j_gene: TRBJ1-6
d_gene: TRBD1
v_gene: TRBV30
abundance: -
CDR3aa: CAWSVLRDRYNSPLHF
CDR3nt: TGTGCCTGGAGTGTCCTCCGGGACAGATATAATTCACCCCTCCACTTT

j_gene: TRBJ2-5
d_gene: -
v_gene: TRBV15
abundance: -
CDR3aa: CATSHGGETQYF
CDR3nt: TGTGCCACCAGCCACGGGGGAGAGACCCAGTACTTC

j_gene: TRBJ2-2
d_gene: -
v_gene: TRBV9
abundance: few
CDR3aa: CASSVRIATGELFF
CDR3nt: TGTGCCAGCAGCGTACGCATTGCGACCGGGGAGCTGTTTTTT

j_gene: TRBJ1-2
d_gene: -
v_gene: TRBV6-5
abundance: -
CDR3aa: CASRRGEANYGYTF
CDR3nt: TGTGCCAGCAGGAGAGGGGAGGCTAACTATGGCTACACCTTC

j_gene: TRBJ1-5
d_gene: TRBD1
v_gene: TRBV6-6
abundance: -
CDR3aa: CASTGTDVNQPQHF
CDR3nt: TGTGCCAGCACCGGGACAGATGTCAATCAGCCCCAGCATTTT

j_gene: TRBJ2-1
d_gene: -
v_gene: TRBV19
abundance: -
CDR3aa: CASSKSRGSSYNEQFF
CDR3nt: TGTGCCAGTAGCAAATCCCGGGGGTCCTCGTACAATGAGCAGTTCTTC

j_gene: TRBJ2-1
d_gene: TRBD2
v_gene: TRBV2
abundance: -
CDR3aa: CATPGGPQLF
CDR3nt: TGTGCCACACCGGGGGGGCCGCAGCTCTTC

j_gene: TRBJ2-3
d_gene: -
v_gene: TRBV5-6
abundance: -
CDR3aa: CASRSRVGDTQYF
CDR3nt: TGTGCCAGCAGATCCAGGGTTGGAGATACGCAGTATTTT

j_gene: TRBJ1-5
d_gene: TRBD1
v_gene: TRBV18
abundance: -
CDR3aa: CASSPRGQGEPQHF
CDR3nt: TGTGCCAGCTCACCACGGGGGCAGGGGGAGCCCCAGCATTTT

j_gene: TRBJ1-2
d_gene: -
v_gene: TRBV21-1
abundance: -
CDR3aa: CASSSQRGEDYGYTF
CDR3nt: TGTGCCAGCAGCTCCCAGAGAGGGGAGGACTATGGCTACACCTTC

j_gene: TRBJ2-6
d_gene: -
v_gene: TRBV19
abundance: -
CDR3aa: CASSIGVEQPLTLSGANVLTF
CDR3nt: TGTGCCAGTAGTATAGGTGTGGAACAGCCCTTAACCCTCTCTGGGGCCAACGTCCTGACTTTC

j_gene: TRBJ1-2
d_gene: -
v_gene: TRBV4-1
abundance: few
CDR3aa: CASSHLGPSPLQCDYTF
CDR3nt: TGCGCCAGCAGCCACCTTGGGCCTTCACCCCTTCAATGTGACTACACCTTC

j_gene: TRBJ1-2
d_gene: TRBD1
v_gene: TRBV18
abundance: few
CDR3aa: CASSPSSFYAGQVYGYTF
CDR3nt: TGTGCCAGCTCACCAAGCAGCTTTTATGCTGGACAGGTCTATGGCTACACCTTC

j_gene: TRBJ1-5
d_gene: -
v_gene: TRBV6-6
abundance: -
CDR3aa: CASSYPYRDRNQPQHF
CDR3nt: TGTGCCAGCAGTTACCCCTACAGAGACAGAAATCAGCCCCAGCATTTT

j_gene: TRBJ1-2
d_gene: TRBD1
v_gene: TRBV15
abundance: -
CDR3aa: CATSRAGTGSIPLDGYTF
CDR3nt: TGTGCCACCAGCAGAGCCGGGACAGGGAGTATCCCTCTGGATGGCTACACCTTC

j_gene: TRBJ1-5
d_gene: -
v_gene: TRBV2
abundance: -
CDR3aa: CASSEGGTSLHQPQHF
CDR3nt: TGTGCCAGCAGTGAAGGGGGGACAAGTCTACATCAGCCCCAGCATTTT

j_gene: TRBJ1-1
d_gene: TRBD1
v_gene: TRBV11-1
abundance: -
CDR3aa: CASQTGEGTEAFF
CDR3nt: TGTGCCAGCCAGACAGGGGAGGGCACTGAAGCTTTCTTT

j_gene: TRBJ2-5
d_gene: TRBD1
v_gene: TRBV7-9
abundance: -
CDR3aa: CASSLEGTGLETQYF
CDR3nt: TGTGCCAGCAGCTTAGAGGGGACAGGGTTGGAGACCCAGTACTTC

j_gene: TRBJ1-3
d_gene: TRBD1
v_gene: TRBV7-2
abundance: -
CDR3aa: CASSSRGVGNTIYF
CDR3nt: TGTGCCAGCAGCTCCAGGGGGGTCGGAAACACCATATATTTT

j_gene: TRBJ1-1
d_gene: -
v_gene: TRBV28
abundance: -
CDR3aa: CASSDTTGPLGTEAFF
CDR3nt: TGTGCCAGCAGTGATACCACAGGGCCCCTGGGTACTGAAGCTTTCTTT

j_gene: TRBJ2-3
d_gene: TRBD1
v_gene: TRBV27
abundance: few
CDR3aa: CASRADRERTDTQYF
CDR3nt: TGTGCCAGCAGGGCGGACAGGGAAAGGACAGATACGCAGTATTTT

j_gene: TRBJ2-1
d_gene: -
v_gene: TRBV6-4
abundance: -
CDR3aa: CASSKQTPPPYNEQFF
CDR3nt: TGTGCCAGCAGTAAACAGACGCCCCCGCCTTACAATGAGCAGTTCTTC

j_gene: TRBJ1-2
d_gene: TRBD1
v_gene: TRBV6-5
abundance: -
CDR3aa: CASSSVGTGSYGYTF
CDR3nt: TGTGCCAGCAGCTCCGTCGGGACAGGATCCTATGGCTACACCTTC

j_gene: TRBJ1-4
d_gene: -
v_gene: TRBV25-1
abundance: once
CDR3aa: CASSEYIGSGYEEKLFF
CDR3nt: TGTGCCAGCAGTGAATATATTGGTTCAGGGTATGAGGAAAAACTGTTTTTT

j_gene: TRBJ2-1
d_gene: TRBD1
v_gene: TRBV2
abundance: -
CDR3aa: CASSLRQGRRNEQFF
CDR3nt: TGTGCCAGCAGCCTCAGACAGGGTCGTCGCAATGAGCAGTTCTTC

j_gene: TRBJ2-5
d_gene: -
v_gene: TRBV7-2
abundance: -
CDR3aa: CASSSYTETQYF
CDR3nt: TGTGCCAGCAGCTCATACACGGAGACCCAGTACTTC

j_gene: TRBJ1-1
d_gene: -
v_gene: TRBV25-1
abundance: -
CDR3aa: CASSEFVFTEAFF
CDR3nt: TGTGCCAGCAGTGAGTTCGTTTTTACTGAAGCTTTCTTT

j_gene: TRBJ1-1
d_gene: -
v_gene: TRBV6-1
abundance: -
CDR3aa: CASSEPLERGWTEAFF
CDR3nt: TGTGCCAGCAGTGAACCGCTGGAAAGAGGGTGGACTGAAGCTTTCTTT

j_gene: TRBJ1-1
d_gene: TRBD1
v_gene: TRBV5-1
abundance: -
CDR3aa: CASSLQTGVNTEAFF
CDR3nt: TGCGCCAGCAGCTTACAGACAGGGGTGAACACTGAAGCTTTCTTT

j_gene: TRBJ2-7
d_gene: TRBD1
v_gene: TRBV27
abundance: -
CDR3aa: CASSHWGTGSYEQYF
CDR3nt: TGTGCCAGCAGTCATTGGGGGACAGGGTCCTACGAGCAGTACTTC

j_gene: TRBJ2-2
d_gene: TRBD2
v_gene: TRBV6-4
abundance: -
CDR3aa: CASSDEGTSGGTGELFF
CDR3nt: TGTGCCAGCAGTGACGAAGGGACTAGCGGGGGGACCGGGGAGCTGTTTTTT

j_gene: TRBJ2-2
d_gene: TRBD1
v_gene: TRBV27
abundance: -
CDR3aa: CASSTVGQAPGELFF
CDR3nt: TGTGCCAGCAGTACGGTCGGACAGGCCCCCGGGGAGCTGTTTTTT

j_gene: TRBJ2-5
d_gene: TRBD2
v_gene: TRBV2
abundance: -
CDR3aa: CASSDRAGQETQYF
CDR3nt: TGTGCCAGCAGCGACAGAGCGGGGCAAGAGACCCAGTACTTC

j_gene: TRBJ2-2
d_gene: TRBD1
v_gene: TRBV5-8
abundance: -
CDR3aa: CASSLLDRGRGWRTGELFF
CDR3nt: TGTGCCAGCAGCCTCCTGGACAGGGGGCGCGGGTGGCGCACCGGGGAGCTGTTTTTT

j_gene: TRBJ2-2
d_gene: TRBD1
v_gene: TRBV27
abundance: -
CDR3aa: CASSFRRVRGRCRNTGELFF
CDR3nt: TGTGCCAGCAGTTTTAGGAGAGTCAGGGGGCGCTGCAGGAACACCGGGGAGCTGTTTTTT

j_gene: TRBJ1-4
d_gene: -
v_gene: TRBV19
abundance: -
CDR3aa: CATAGQLVEKLFF
CDR3nt: TGTGCCACCGCAGGACAGTTAGTTGAAAAACTGTTTTTT

j_gene: TRBJ1-1
d_gene: -
v_gene: TRBV4-1
abundance: -
CDR3aa: CASSRSGEGMNTEAFF
CDR3nt: TGCGCCAGCAGCCGAAGTGGGGAGGGAATGAACACTGAAGCTTTCTTT

j_gene: TRBJ2-2
d_gene: -
v_gene: TRBV14
abundance: -
CDR3aa: CASSQELEQGNTGELFF
CDR3nt: TGTGCCAGCAGCCAAGAATTGGAACAGGGCAACACCGGGGAGCTGTTTTTT

j_gene: TRBJ2-7
d_gene: TRBD1
v_gene: TRBV14
abundance: -
CDR3aa: CASSGRDRVLYEQYF
CDR3nt: TGTGCCAGCAGCGGCCGGGACAGGGTACTCTACGAGCAGTACTTC

j_gene: TRBJ2-1
d_gene: TRBD1
v_gene: TRBV14
abundance: -
CDR3aa: CASSLQGANNEQFF
CDR3nt: TGTGCCAGCAGCCTACAGGGGGCAAACAATGAGCAGTTCTTC

j_gene: TRBJ2-2
d_gene: -
v_gene: TRBV6-5
abundance: -
CDR3aa: CASKRAENTGELFF
CDR3nt: TGTGCCAGCAAGAGGGCAGAGAACACCGGGGAGCTGTTTTTT

j_gene: TRBJ2-7
d_gene: TRBD2
v_gene: TRBV5-4
abundance: -
CDR3aa: CASSLTSGGLDEQYF
CDR3nt: TGTGCCAGCAGCCTGACTAGCGGGGGGTTGGACGAGCAGTACTTC

j_gene: TRBJ2-3
d_gene: -
v_gene: TRBV4-1
abundance: -
CDR3aa: CASSQDPWEYPDTQYF
CDR3nt: TGCGCCAGCAGCCAAGACCCCTGGGAGTACCCAGATACGCAGTATTTT

j_gene: TRBJ2-5
d_gene: TRBD1
v_gene: TRBV4-1
abundance: -
CDR3aa: CASSPVGQGAQGKTQYF
CDR3nt: TGCGCCAGCAGCCCAGTTGGACAGGGGGCGCAGGGAAAGACCCAGTACTTC

j_gene: TRBJ1-2
d_gene: TRBD1
v_gene: TRBV20-1
abundance: -
CDR3aa: CSASGQGGYTF
CDR3nt: TGCAGTGCAAGCGGACAGGGAGGCTACACCTTC

j_gene: TRBJ2-1
d_gene: TRBD2
v_gene: TRBV10-3
abundance: -
CDR3aa: CAISVGTSGGSYNEQFF
CDR3nt: TGTGCCATCAGTGTTGGGACTAGCGGGGGCTCCTACAATGAGCAGTTCTTC

j_gene: TRBJ2-3
d_gene: TRBD1
v_gene: TRBV28
abundance: -
CDR3aa: CASTPGQGNPPETDTQYF
CDR3nt: TGTGCCAGCACTCCGGGACAGGGTAATCCGCCCGAGACAGATACGCAGTATTTT

j_gene: TRBJ1-1
d_gene: TRBD1
v_gene: TRBV27
abundance: -
CDR3aa: CASSRKSQTGADTEAFF
CDR3nt: TGTGCCAGCAGTCGCAAGAGCCAAACAGGGGCAGACACTGAAGCTTTCTTT

j_gene: TRBJ2-5
d_gene: -
v_gene: TRBV5-1
abundance: -
CDR3aa: CASSQNSGNMPRETQYF
CDR3nt: TGCGCCAGCAGCCAGAACTCAGGGAATATGCCAAGAGAGACCCAGTACTTC

j_gene: TRBJ1-1
d_gene: -
v_gene: TRBV19
abundance: -
CDR3aa: CASSISYESEAFF
CDR3nt: TGTGCCAGTAGTATATCATACGAGTCTGAAGCTTTCTTT

j_gene: TRBJ2-3
d_gene: TRBD2
v_gene: TRBV27
abundance: -
CDR3aa: CASSLGPKRGDTNTQYF
CDR3nt: TGTGCCAGCAGTTTAGGACCGAAGCGGGGGGACACCAATACGCAGTATTTT

j_gene: TRBJ2-2
d_gene: -
v_gene: TRBV5-1
abundance: -
CDR3aa: CASSLGHKQGSEDTGELFF
CDR3nt: TGCGCCAGCAGTCTGGGGCACAAACAAGGTTCTGAGGACACCGGGGAGCTGTTTTTT

j_gene: TRBJ1-3
d_gene: TRBD1
v_gene: TRBV10-3
abundance: -
CDR3aa: CAISEFGTGSSGNTIYF
CDR3nt: TGTGCCATCAGTGAGTTCGGGACAGGGTCCTCTGGAAACACCATATATTTT

j_gene: TRBJ1-2
d_gene: TRBD1
v_gene: TRBV27
abundance: -
CDR3aa: CASSEKQGAPVRVNYGYTF
CDR3nt: TGTGCCAGCAGTGAAAAACAGGGGGCCCCCGTAAGAGTTAACTATGGCTACACCTTC

j_gene: TRBJ1-6
d_gene: TRBD1
v_gene: TRBV7-9
abundance: once
CDR3aa: CASSSRQGRPYNSPLHF
CDR3nt: TGTGCCAGCAGCTCGCGACAGGGGAGGCCCTATAATTCACCCCTCCACTTT

j_gene: TRBJ1-1
d_gene: -
v_gene: TRBV27
abundance: -
CDR3aa: CASSSMRDTEAFF
CDR3nt: TGTGCCAGCTCCTCCATGCGGGACACTGAAGCTTTCTTT

j_gene: TRBJ1-6
d_gene: -
v_gene: TRBV28
abundance: -
CDR3aa: CASSLGSQGDSPLHF
CDR3nt: TGTGCCAGCAGTTTAGGCAGCCAGGGCGATTCACCCCTCCACTTT